These 29 T cell receptor beta chains share one sample of origin, sequenced in a study of blood T cell repertoires in COVID-19. TCRdb's table, derived via immunoSEQ multiplex PCR, lists solely in-frame clones and lacks some. The profile shows 76,000 or so clones, about four fifths of them singletons. Sequencing was carried out using peripheral blood. The receptors here all came from a man between 45 and 60 years old with acute or convalescent COVID-19.

This CDR3 reads CASSYSRGRGDTQYF. The CDR3 coding sequence is TGTGCCAGCAGTTACTCGAGGGGCCGGGGGGATACGCAGTATTTT. The chain links TRBV6-2 or TRBV6-3 to TRBJ2-3, with a tentative D call TRBD2 (6 bases). From germline, CDR1 is MNHEY and CDR2 SVGEGT. The CDR3 consists of 15 residues. Between the trimmed V and J ends, which lost 0 bases and 6 bases, there was a span of 13 bases.

The sample holds one count of this clone. The chain recombines TRBV9 with TRBJ1-2, with D uncertain. The germline CDR1 and CDR2 sequences are SGDLS and YYNGEE. This CDR3 has 13 residues. V was trimmed by 0 bases and J by 2 bases, leaving 5 bases between them. In DNA form, the CDR3 reads TGTGCCAGCAGCGTAGACGGGAACTATGGCTACACCTTC. Residues: CASSVDGNYGYTF. Based on the CDR3 plus reference TRBV9 and TRBJ1-2, the full variable domain is DSGVTQTPKHLITATGQRVTLRCSPRSGDLSVYWYQQSLDQGLQFLIQYYNGEERAKGNILERFSAQQFPDLHSELNLSSLELGDSALYFCASSVDGNYGYTFGSGTRLTVV.

The CDR3 sequence: CASSSFTGGRNYGYTF. Here the CDR3 DNA reads TGTGCCAGCAGTTCTTTTACAGGGGGCCGTAACTATGGCTACACCTTC. V usage is TRBV7-2 and J usage is TRBJ1-2, with TRBD1 matching over 9 bases. CDR1 SGHTA and CDR2 FQGNSA come from the germline V gene. The trim removed 6 bases at V and 1 base at J, leaving 9 bases unmatched. The CDR3 runs to 16 residues.

The chain couples TRBV19 to TRBJ1-2; possibly TRBD1 for D (5 bases). The CDR3 extends over 12 amino acids. V lost 10 bases to trimming and J lost 5 bases, with 14 bases between them. The V gene's germline CDR1 is LNHDA and CDR2 SQIVND (reference sequence). The CDR3 nucleotides are TGTGCCATCCAGCAGGGAATATATGGCTACACCTTC. Translated, it gives CAIQQGIYGYTF.

The chain recombines TRBV6-2 or TRBV6-3 with TRBJ1-1, with 7 bases matching TRBD1. This CDR3 contains 14 residues. The trim removed 5 bases at V and 3 bases at J, leaving 6 bases unmatched. Germline assignment: CDR1 MNHEY and CDR2 SVGEGT. CDR3 sequence reads: CASSDRVLYTEAFF. The CDR3, as DNA: TGTGCCAGCAGTGACAGGGTCCTCTACACTGAAGCTTTCTTT.

The gene calls are TRBV5-4 and TRBJ2-3; unclear D gene. The germline CDR1 and CDR2 sequences are SGHNT and YYREEE (reference sequence). This CDR3 comprises 11 residues. V lost 4 bases and J lost 8, with 8 bases in between. CDR3 loop: CASSGGPTQYF. The CDR3 region has the DNA TGTGCCAGCAGCGGTGGCCCTACGCAGTATTTT.

The J gene is TRBJ2-6, the V gene TRBV9; D possibly corresponds to TRBD1 (6 bases). The V end lost 3 bases, the J end lost 0 bases, and 10 bases lay between the germline ends. The CDR3 is made up of 16 amino acids. CDR1 SGDLS and CDR2 YYNGEE come from the germline V gene. CDR3 loop: CASSARTDSGANVLTF. In nucleotides, the CDR3 is TGTGCCAGCAGCGCCCGGACAGACTCTGGGGCCAACGTCCTGACTTTC.

The V and J genes are TRBV27 and TRBJ2-3; 9 bases map to TRBD2. Trimming took 2 bases from V and 6 from J; bases not matched to a gene: 3. CDR1 is MNHEY, CDR2 SMNVEV, per germline (reference sequence). The CDR3 has 14 amino acids. CDR3 nucleotides: TGTGCCAGCAGTTTACTAGCGGGAACGGATACGCAGTATTTT. Protein: CASSLLAGTDTQYF.

The chain carries TRBV7-9 and TRBJ1-3, with D uncertain. The CDR3 is 16 residues long. V shed 1 base and J shed 4 bases, with 14 bases lying between them. Germline assignment: CDR1 SEHNR and CDR2 FQNEAQ (reference sequence). CDR3 coding DNA: TGTGCCAGCAGCTTAGTCAAGAGTTCGTGGGGAAACACCATATATTTT. Its translation: CASSLVKSSWGNTIYF.

The genes are TRBV30 and TRBJ2-7; no reliable D call. The CDR3 is made up of 12 amino acids. From germline, CDR1 is GTSNPN and CDR2 SVGIG (reference sequence). Between the trimmed V and J ends, which lost 4 bases and 2 bases, there was a span of 9 bases. DNA of the CDR3: TGTGCCTGGAACGCAGGTACCTACGAGCAGTACTTC. Translated, it gives CAWNAGTYEQYF.

The V call is TRBV27, the J call TRBJ1-1, with 7 bases identical to TRBD1. Germline loops: CDR1 MNHEY, CDR2 SMNVEV (reference sequence). V shed 5 bases, J shed 5 bases, and the junction held 8 bases outside the gene matches. There are 14 residues in the CDR3. The CDR3 DNA sequence: TGTGCCAGCAGTCGCAAGACAGGGATTACTGAAGCTTTCTTT. This encodes CASSRKTGITEAFF.

The chain recombines TRBV25-1 with TRBJ2-7; 9 nucleotides match TRBD1. V shed 4 bases, J shed 4 bases, and the junction held 11 bases outside the gene matches. The CDR3 has 16 residues. CDR1 is MGHDK, CDR2 SYGVNS, per germline. This CDR3 reads CASSGTLGQGIYEQYF. CDR3 sequence (DNA): TGTGCCAGCAGTGGTACCCTGGGACAGGGAATATACGAGCAGTACTTC.

The V and J genes are TRBV7-2 and TRBJ2-7, with D possibly being TRBD2 (5 bases). The V end lost 5 bases, the J end lost 3 bases, and 17 bases lay between the germline ends. Germline V gene sequence: CDR1 SGHTA, CDR2 FQGNSA. The CDR3 has 15 residues. The CDR3 loop reads CASSEGPGHFYEQYF. CDR3 in DNA: TGTGCCAGCAGCGAGGGCCCTGGGCACTTCTACGAGCAGTACTTC. Full variable domain (remainder filled in from reference TRBV7-2 and TRBJ2-7): GAGVSQSPSNKVTEKGKDVELRCDPISGHTALYWYRQSLGQGLEFLIYFQGNSAPDKSGLPSDRFSAERTGGSVSTLTIQRTQQEDSAVYLCASSEGPGHFYEQYFGPGTRLTVT.

The chain has TRBV12-3 or TRBV12-4 and TRBJ2-7; D is undetermined. V lost 6 bases and J lost 7, with 13 bases in between. The CDR3 is made up of 12 amino acids. The CDR3 sequence is CASSPRSTEQYF. The DNA for the CDR3 is TGTGCCAGCAGCCCAAGATCGACAGAGCAGTACTTC.

The V call is TRBV5-1, the J call TRBJ1-2; the D is unclear. Germline CDR1 is SGHRS and CDR2 is YFSETQ. The CDR3 has 15 residues. V was shortened by 3 bases and J by 1 base, with 13 bases between the two germline ends. In DNA, the CDR3 is TGCGCCAGCAGCTCCTCCGGCGGGGTTAACTATGGCTACACCTTC. Amino acid sequence: CASSSSGGVNYGYTF.

The V call is TRBV12-3 or TRBV12-4, the J call TRBJ1-5; unclear D gene. CDR3 length: 13 amino acids. V lost 2 bases and J lost 0, with 2 bases in between. CDR3 sequence: CASSLHSNQPQHF. In nucleotides, the CDR3 is TGTGCCAGCAGTTTACATAGCAATCAGCCCCAGCATTTT.

There are a few counts of this clone. CDR3 nucleotides: TGCGCCAGCAGTGATGGCGGTCAGCCCCAGCATTTT. It encodes CASSDGGQPQHF. This rearrangement joins TRBV10-2 to TRBJ1-5; D unresolved. Per the germline V gene, CDR1 is WSHSY and CDR2 is SAAADI. The V and J ends lost 3 bases and 6 bases respectively, with 6 bases between them. This CDR3 has 12 amino acids.

Here the CDR3 DNA reads TGTGCCAGCAGTGAAGGACAGGGAATGGTAAGCTACGAGCAGTACTTC. Protein sequence: CASSEGQGMVSYEQYF. This chain links TRBV2 with TRBJ2-7, with 7 bases identical to TRBD1. The V gene end was trimmed by 1 base and the J gene end by 3 bases; junction bases not matched to a gene: 9. Germline lookup yields CDR1 SNHLY and CDR2 FYNNEI. The CDR3 runs to 16 residues.

This clone has more than one count but fewer than ten. The V gene is TRBV4-1, the J gene TRBJ2-6; 8 bases agree with TRBD1. V shed 4 bases and J 2 bases; nucleotides not matched to a gene: 7. The CDR3 is made up of 17 amino acids. Germline values: CDR1 MGHRA, CDR2 YSYEKL. The CDR3 bases are TGCGCCAGCAGCCTGGATTGGACAGGGACTGGGGCCAACGTCCTGACTTTC. This sequence encodes CASSLDWTGTGANVLTF.

V usage is TRBV2 and J usage is TRBJ2-2, with a tentative D call TRBD2 (6 bases). V dropped 4 bases and J dropped 2 bases, with 20 bases sitting between them. Germline CDR1 and CDR2: SNHLY and FYNNEI. The CDR3 has 18 residues. The CDR3 bases are TGTGCCAGCAGTGCTGCGTCGAGGGTAGCGGTAAACACCGGGGAGCTGTTTTTT. Translating gives CASSAASRVAVNTGELFF.

This rearrangement joins TRBV7-7 to TRBJ2-1, with TRBD1 as a possible D gene (6 bases). The length of the CDR3 is 14 residues. Germline CDR1 SSHAT, CDR2 FNYEAQ (reference sequence). Trimming took off 1 base at V and 2 bases at J, with 6 bases between the two ends. CDR3 DNA: TGTGCCAGCAGCTTAGGGACAGCCTACAATGAGCAGTTCTTC. Protein product: CASSLGTAYNEQFF. Together with reference TRBV7-7 and TRBJ2-1, the CDR3 gives the full variable domain: GAGVSQSPRYKVTKRGQDVTLRCDPISSHATLYWYQQALGQGPEFLTYFNYEAQPDKSGLPSDRFSAERPEGSISTLTIQRTEQRDSAMYRCASSLGTAYNEQFFGPGTRLTVL.

This rearrangement joins TRBV7-9 to TRBJ2-5; D not certain. This CDR3 spans 13 amino acids. Germline V lookup: CDR1 SEHNR, CDR2 FQNEAQ (reference sequence). The V gene lost 4 bases and the J gene lost 1 base, with 7 bases spanning the gap. The DNA of the CDR3 is TGTGCCAGCAGCTCCCTTCCCCAAGAGACCCAGTACTTC. Its protein product is CASSSLPQETQYF.

The chain has TRBV7-3 and TRBJ2-1, with 11 bases identical to TRBD2. This CDR3 is built from 16 residues. V lost 0 bases to trimming and J lost 4 bases; unmatched junction nucleotides: 2. Germline lookup yields CDR1 SGHTA and CDR2 FQGTGA. CDR3 nucleotide sequence: TGTGCCAGCAGCTTAACTCGACTAGCGGGGTACAATGAGCAGTTCTTC. This codes for CASSLTRLAGYNEQFF.

The chain has TRBV11-2 and TRBJ1-2; TRBD1 matches 9 bases. Germline V lookup: CDR1 SGHAT, CDR2 FQNNGV. V was clipped by 8 bases and J by 4 bases; unmatched bases: 11. The CDR3 length is 15 residues. CDR3 loop: CASASPGQGFYGYTF. The DNA of the CDR3 is TGTGCCAGCGCTTCACCGGGACAGGGATTCTATGGCTACACCTTC.

The CDR3 reads CASSIMGAGQPQHF. DNA for the CDR3: TGTGCCAGTAGTATTATGGGGGCCGGGCAGCCCCAGCATTTT. V is TRBV19 and J is TRBJ1-5, with TRBD1 as a possible D gene (6 bases). V lost 3 bases and J 7 bases, leaving 13 bases between the germline ends. Per the germline V gene, CDR1 is LNHDA and CDR2 is SQIVND (reference sequence). CDR3 length: 14 residues.

V gene TRBV20-1 combines with J gene TRBJ2-7; no reliable D call. The V gene lost 4 bases and the J gene lost 3 bases, with 4 bases spanning the gap. CDR3 length equals 10 residues. Per the germline V gene, CDR1 is DFQATT and CDR2 is SNEGSKA (reference sequence). CDR3 sequence reads: CSATNYEQYF. The CDR3 coding sequence is TGCAGTGCTACAAACTACGAGCAGTACTTC.

The rearrangement links TRBV7-8 to TRBJ2-7; 8 positions match TRBD1. The germline V gene has CDR1 SGHVS and CDR2 FQNEAQ. The CDR3 runs 12 residues. The V and J ends lost 5 bases and 10 bases, in that order; junction bases with no gene match: 7. CDR3 coding DNA: TGTGCCAGCAGCACTGACAGGGGTTTTCAGTACTTC. Encoded protein: CASSTDRGFQYF.

This rearrangement joins TRBV7-3 to TRBJ2-1, with D uncertain. The CDR3 spans 14 residues. CDR1 SGHTA and CDR2 FQGTGA come from the germline V gene. With 7 bases removed from V and 0 bases from J, the gap between germline ends came to 10 bases. In nucleotides, the CDR3 is TGTGCCAGCAAACCTGCGAGCTCCTACAATGAGCAGTTCTTC. This gives the protein CASKPASSYNEQFF.

The chain links TRBV9 to TRBJ2-7; D not certain. The CDR3 is made up of 14 amino acids. V lost 0 bases to trimming and J lost 2 bases, with 9 bases between them. Germline CDR1 is SGDLS and CDR2 is YYNGEE. CDR3: CASSVAPQAYEQYF. CDR3 sequence (DNA): TGTGCCAGCAGCGTAGCCCCGCAGGCCTACGAGCAGTACTTC.